This entry is about one T cell receptor (beta chain). This sample was included in a study of T cells of healthy individuals. Using its own MiXCR run on the 5' RACE reads, TCRdb lists one record per CDR3 protein. This sample yields approximately 52,000 distinct CDR3 sequences, of which around 15% are seen a single time; about 16% belongs to the top ten. V was clipped by 0 bases and J by 0 bases; unmatched bases: 5. Per the germline V gene, CDR1 is SGHTA and CDR2 is FQGNSA. This CDR3 has 18 residues. This TCR was recovered from a human donor in good health. The rearrangement uses TRBV7-2 and TRBJ2-4; TRBD2 matches 10 bases. The CDR3 DNA sequence: TGTGCCAGCAGCTTAGCGTTAGCGGGAGGCAGAGCCAAAAACATTCAGTACTTC. Protein product: CASSLALAGGRAKNIQYF.